The clone carrying this TCR beta chain was counted many times. Its antigen is undetermined. The CDR3 consists of 14 residues. Deletions cut 7 bases from V and 0 bases from J, with 13 bases between. Germline V CDR1 and CDR2: SQVTM, ANQGSEA. This sample was included in a study of T-cell memory formation after mild COVID-19. Study details: TCR clusters were mostly confined to one donor each. Study-wide results and limits: Chiefly within CM and EM were the contracting CD4+ clones; CD8+ ones were within EMRA. Later expanders leaned CD4+, whereas clones that contracted between day 15 and 85 were balanced CD4/CD8. A second wave of clones peaked on day 37, and their SARS-CoV-2 specificity went unconfirmed.

TCRdb passed the 5' RACE reads through MiXCR, listing each CDR3 protein once. The sample has about 360,000 distinct CDR3 sequences, around an eighth seen once. Sequencing was done on a sample of PBMCs or a T cell subset sorted from them (not recorded which). The chain recombines TRBV29-1 with TRBJ2-4; D tentatively reads TRBD1 or TRBD2 (6 bases each). The clonotype was recovered from a man between 18 and 29 years old who had mild COVID-19 (a few samples of this study predate the infection). Cell type and time point are not known. DNA of the CDR3: TGCAGCGCTGCTGGGGGGCTAGCCAAAAACATTCAGTACTTC. This gives the protein CSAAGGLAKNIQYF.